This T cell receptor beta chain originates from a study of vaccination and CD4 T cells after COVID-19. As for the study in general: Cells were stimulated with overlapping spike peptide pools from SARS-CoV-2, HCoV-NL63, HCoV-OC43 and HCoV-229E. Findings and limits, study-wide: Median SARS-CoV-2-reactive clonotypes rose from approximately 21 to 38, not significantly.

Researchers used the Oncomine TCR Beta short-read assay to sequence DNA from cultured CD4+ T cells. TCRdb used MiXCR to reprocess the PCR reads, holding one entry per CDR3 protein. The sample lists roughly 15,000 distinct CDR3 sequences, around 58% occurring once. In the case of this clonotype: Antigen unknown.

Germline V gene data show CDR1 as SGHAT and CDR2 as FQNNGV. V lost 3 bases to trimming and J lost 4 bases; unmatched junction nucleotides: 6. The CDR3 extends over 15 amino acids. The treatment is: approximately nine-day PBMC culture with coronavirus spike peptide pools or control peptides (ViraFEST assay). In the ViraFEST assay, peptide-pool expansion preceded TCR sequencing of expanded clonotypes. The sample was CD4+ T cells from blood, cultured in vitro. This clonotype was sampled from a human donor who had recovered from COVID-19. The chain links TRBV11-2 to TRBJ2-3; 8 bases fit TRBD2. Here the CDR3 reads CASSLGTRDADTQYF. The CDR3 region has the DNA TGTGCCAGCAGCTTGGGGACTAGGGACGCAGATACGCAGTATTTT.